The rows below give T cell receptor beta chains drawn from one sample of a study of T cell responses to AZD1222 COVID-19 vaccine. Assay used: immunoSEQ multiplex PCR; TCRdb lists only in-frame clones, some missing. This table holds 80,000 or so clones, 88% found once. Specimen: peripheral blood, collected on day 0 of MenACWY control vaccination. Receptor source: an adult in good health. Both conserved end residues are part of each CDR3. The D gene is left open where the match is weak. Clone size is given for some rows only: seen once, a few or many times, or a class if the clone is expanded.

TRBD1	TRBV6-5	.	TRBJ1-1	CASSYRTGGYTEAFF	TGTGCCAGCAGTTACAGGACAGGGGGCTACACTGAAGCTTTCTTT
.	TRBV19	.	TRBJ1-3	CASRPRRDSGNTIYF	TGTGCCAGCCGACCCCGACGGGACTCTGGAAACACCATATATTTT
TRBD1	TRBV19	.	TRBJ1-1	CASSDRTGWDEAFF	TGTGCCAGTAGTGATCGGACAGGGTGGGATGAAGCTTTCTTT
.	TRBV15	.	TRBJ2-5	CATSSFRGISETQYF	TGTGCCACCAGCAGCTTCAGGGGAATCTCAGAGACCCAGTACTTC
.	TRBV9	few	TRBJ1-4	CASSASGEKLFF	TGTGCCAGCAGCGCGAGCGGTGAAAAACTGTTTTTT
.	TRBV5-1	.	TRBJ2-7	CASSLGPQFQGGYEQYF	TGCGCCAGCAGCTTGGGCCCCCAATTCCAGGGTGGCTACGAGCAGTACTTC
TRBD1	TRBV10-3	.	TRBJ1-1	CAIRPDRHTEAFF	TGTGCCATCAGGCCGGACAGGCACACTGAAGCTTTCTTT
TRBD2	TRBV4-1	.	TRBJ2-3	CASSPGLAGVLDTQYF	TGCGCCAGCAGCCCAGGACTAGCGGGGGTACTGGATACGCAGTATTTT
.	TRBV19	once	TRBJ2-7	CASRFLPTDTYEQYF	TGTGCCAGTAGATTCCTACCGACAGATACCTACGAGCAGTACTTC
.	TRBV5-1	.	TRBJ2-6	CASRLTVSGANVLTF	TGCGCCAGCAGATTGACGGTATCTGGGGCCAACGTCCTGACTTTC
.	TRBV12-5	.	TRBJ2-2	CASGGPWGRVTGELFF	TGTGCTAGTGGTGGACCTTGGGGGCGGGTCACCGGGGAGCTGTTTTTT
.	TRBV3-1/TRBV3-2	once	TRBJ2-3	CASSQGWLAGEDTQYF	TGTGCCAGCAGCCAAGGGTGGCTAGCCGGCGAGGATACGCAGTATTTT
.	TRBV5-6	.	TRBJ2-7	CASSLQMAYEQYF	TGTGCCAGCAGCCTCCAGATGGCCTACGAGCAGTACTTC
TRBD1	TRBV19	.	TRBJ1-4	CASSIGTGAEKLFF	TGTGCCAGTAGTATAGGGACAGGGGCCGAAAAACTGTTTTTT
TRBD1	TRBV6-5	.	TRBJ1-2	CASSYSGTGGNYGYTF	TGTGCCAGCAGTTACTCCGGGACAGGTGGGAACTATGGCTACACCTTC
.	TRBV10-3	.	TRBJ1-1	CAISEGRGVSTEAFF	TGTGCCATCAGTGAGGGCAGGGGTGTTTCCACTGAAGCTTTCTTT
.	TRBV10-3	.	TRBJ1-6	CAIARQASNSPLHF	TGTGCCATCGCTCGACAGGCAAGTAATTCACCCCTCCACTTT
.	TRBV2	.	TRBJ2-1	CASSEEGGSYNEQFF	TGTGCCAGCAGTGAAGAGGGCGGGTCCTACAATGAGCAGTTCTTC
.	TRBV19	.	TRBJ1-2	CASSIERFGDYGYTF	TGTGCCAGTAGTATTGAAAGGTTTGGGGACTATGGCTACACCTTC
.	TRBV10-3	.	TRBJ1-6	CATNSGSSQSPLHF	TGTGCCACGAATTCGGGCAGTTCGCAGTCACCCCTCCACTTT
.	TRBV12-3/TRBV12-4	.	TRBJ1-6	CASSLLGFSLHF	TGTGCCAGCAGTTTATTAGGTTTCTCCCTCCACTTT
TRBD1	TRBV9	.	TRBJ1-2	CASSAGQGANYGYTF	TGTGCCAGCAGCGCCGGACAGGGGGCTAACTATGGCTACACCTTC
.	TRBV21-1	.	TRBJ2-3	CASSISSGGRTDTQYF	TGTGCCAGCAGCATATCTAGCGGGGGCCGCACAGATACGCAGTATTTT
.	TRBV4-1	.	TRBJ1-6	CASSQAAGAKNSPLHF	TGCGCCAGCAGCCAAGCCGCGGGCGCGAAGAATTCACCCCTCCACTTT
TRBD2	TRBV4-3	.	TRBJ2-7	CASSPIRSGVYEQYF	TGCGCCAGCAGCCCCATCAGGAGCGGGGTGTACGAGCAGTACTTC
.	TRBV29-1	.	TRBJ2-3	CSVLTGPTQYF	TGCAGCGTCTTGACAGGCCCCACGCAGTATTTT
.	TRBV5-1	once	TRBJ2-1	CASSLSGSNEQFF	TGCGCCAGCAGCTTGTCAGGGTCCAATGAGCAGTTCTTC
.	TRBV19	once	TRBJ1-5	CASRAGPWDNQPQHF	TGTGCCAGTAGGGCGGGCCCATGGGACAATCAGCCCCAGCATTTT
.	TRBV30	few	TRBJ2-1	CAWSPGLPHNEQFF	TGTGCCTGGAGTCCCGGACTGCCCCACAATGAGCAGTTCTTC
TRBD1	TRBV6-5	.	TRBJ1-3	CASTPGTEGNTIYF	TGTGCCAGCACCCCAGGGACAGAAGGAAACACCATATATTTT
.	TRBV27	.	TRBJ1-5	CATGRTGNQPQHF	TGTGCCACCGGACGGACTGGCAATCAGCCCCAGCATTTT
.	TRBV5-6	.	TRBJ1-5	CASSLARSNQPQHF	TGTGCCAGCAGCTTGGCCAGAAGTAATCAGCCCCAGCATTTT
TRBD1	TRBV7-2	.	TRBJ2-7	CASSLSGQVSSYEQYF	TGTGCCAGCAGCTTATCCGGACAGGTCAGCTCCTACGAGCAGTACTTC
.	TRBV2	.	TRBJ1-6	CASMGPEGAPLHF	TGTGCCAGCATGGGGCCCGAGGGGGCACCCCTCCACTTT
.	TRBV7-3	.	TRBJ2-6	CASSPGTGSSGANVLTF	TGTGCCAGCAGCCCTGGGACGGGAAGCTCTGGGGCCAACGTCCTGACTTTC
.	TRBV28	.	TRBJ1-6	CASSFQSTPPLHF	TGTGCCAGCAGTTTTCAGAGCACTCCACCCCTCCACTTT